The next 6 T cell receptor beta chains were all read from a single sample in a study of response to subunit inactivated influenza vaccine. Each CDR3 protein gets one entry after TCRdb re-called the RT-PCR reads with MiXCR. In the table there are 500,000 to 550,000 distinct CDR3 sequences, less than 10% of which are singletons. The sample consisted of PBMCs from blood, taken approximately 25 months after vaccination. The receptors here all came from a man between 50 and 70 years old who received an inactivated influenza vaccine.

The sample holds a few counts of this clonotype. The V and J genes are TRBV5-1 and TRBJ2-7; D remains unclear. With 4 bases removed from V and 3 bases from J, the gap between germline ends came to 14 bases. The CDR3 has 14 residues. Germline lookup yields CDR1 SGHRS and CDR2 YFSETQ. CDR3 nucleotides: TGCGCCAGCAGCCCAGGAGATCTCCTCTACGAGCAGTACTTC. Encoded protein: CASSPGDLLYEQYF.

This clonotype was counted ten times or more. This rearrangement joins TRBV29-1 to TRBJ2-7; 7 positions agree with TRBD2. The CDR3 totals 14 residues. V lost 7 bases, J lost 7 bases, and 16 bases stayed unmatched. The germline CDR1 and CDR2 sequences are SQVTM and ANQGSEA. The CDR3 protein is CSAQEMLAAGEQYF. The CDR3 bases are TGCAGCGCCCAAGAGATGCTAGCGGCGGGGGAGCAGTACTTC.

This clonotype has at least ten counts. In nucleotides, the CDR3 is TGTGCCAGCAGCACCTGGGGGCAAGAGACCCAGTACTTC. Encoded protein: CASSTWGQETQYF. The chain combines TRBV9 with TRBJ2-5; D might be TRBD1 or TRBD2, each matching 5 bases. The CDR3 is made up of 13 amino acids. V gave up 4 bases and J gave up 2 bases, with 9 bases separating them. From germline, CDR1 is SGDLS and CDR2 YYNGEE.

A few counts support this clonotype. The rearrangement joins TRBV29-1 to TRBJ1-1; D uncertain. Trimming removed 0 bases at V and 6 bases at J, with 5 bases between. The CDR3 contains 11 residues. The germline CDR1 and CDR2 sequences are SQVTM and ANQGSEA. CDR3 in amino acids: CSVEDIAEAFF. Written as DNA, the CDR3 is TGCAGCGTTGAAGATATCGCTGAAGCTTTCTTT.

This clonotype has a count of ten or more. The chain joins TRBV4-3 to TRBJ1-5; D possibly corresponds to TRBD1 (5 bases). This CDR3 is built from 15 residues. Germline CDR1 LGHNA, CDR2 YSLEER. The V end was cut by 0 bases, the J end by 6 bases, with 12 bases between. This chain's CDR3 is CASSQDPSGSQPQHF. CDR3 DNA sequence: TGCGCCAGCAGCCAAGATCCATCAGGGAGTCAGCCCCAGCATTTT.

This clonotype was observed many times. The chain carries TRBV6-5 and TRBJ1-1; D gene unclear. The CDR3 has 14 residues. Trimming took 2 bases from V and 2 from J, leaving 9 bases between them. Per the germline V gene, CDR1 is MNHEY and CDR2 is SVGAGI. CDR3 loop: CASSYEAANTEAFF. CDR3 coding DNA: TGTGCCAGCAGTTACGAGGCAGCTAACACTGAAGCTTTCTTT.